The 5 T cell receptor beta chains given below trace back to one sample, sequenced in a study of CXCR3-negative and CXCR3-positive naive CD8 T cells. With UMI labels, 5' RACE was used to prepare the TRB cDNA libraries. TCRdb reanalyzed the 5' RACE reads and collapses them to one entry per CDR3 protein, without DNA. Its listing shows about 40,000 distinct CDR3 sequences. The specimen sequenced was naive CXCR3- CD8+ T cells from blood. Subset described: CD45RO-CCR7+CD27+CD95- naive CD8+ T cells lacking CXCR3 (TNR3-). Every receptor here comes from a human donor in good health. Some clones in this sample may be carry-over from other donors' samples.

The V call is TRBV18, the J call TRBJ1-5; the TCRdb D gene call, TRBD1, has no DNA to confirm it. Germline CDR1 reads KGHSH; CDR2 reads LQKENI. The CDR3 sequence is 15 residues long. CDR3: CASSSVPGFNQPQHF.

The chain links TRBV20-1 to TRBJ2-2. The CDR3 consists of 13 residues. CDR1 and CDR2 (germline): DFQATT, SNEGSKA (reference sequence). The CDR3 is CSARGFSTGELFF.

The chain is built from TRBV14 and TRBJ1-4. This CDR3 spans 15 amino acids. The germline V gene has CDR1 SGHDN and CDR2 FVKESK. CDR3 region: CASSQFISTNEKLFF. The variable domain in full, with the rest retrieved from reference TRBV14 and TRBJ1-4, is EAGVTQFPSHSVIEKGQTVTLRCDPISGHDNLYWYRRVMGKEIKFLLHFVKESKQDESGMPNNRFLAERTGGTYSTLKVQPAELEDSGVYFCASSQFISTNEKLFFGSGTQLSVL.

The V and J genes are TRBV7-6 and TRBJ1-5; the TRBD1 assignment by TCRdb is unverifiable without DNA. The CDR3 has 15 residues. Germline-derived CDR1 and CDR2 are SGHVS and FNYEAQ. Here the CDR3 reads CASSSETGYNQPQHF.

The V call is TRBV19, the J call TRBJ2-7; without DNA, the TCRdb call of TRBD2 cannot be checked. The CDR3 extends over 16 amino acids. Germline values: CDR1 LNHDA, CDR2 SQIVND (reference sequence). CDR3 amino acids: CASTSTLAVSSYEQYF.